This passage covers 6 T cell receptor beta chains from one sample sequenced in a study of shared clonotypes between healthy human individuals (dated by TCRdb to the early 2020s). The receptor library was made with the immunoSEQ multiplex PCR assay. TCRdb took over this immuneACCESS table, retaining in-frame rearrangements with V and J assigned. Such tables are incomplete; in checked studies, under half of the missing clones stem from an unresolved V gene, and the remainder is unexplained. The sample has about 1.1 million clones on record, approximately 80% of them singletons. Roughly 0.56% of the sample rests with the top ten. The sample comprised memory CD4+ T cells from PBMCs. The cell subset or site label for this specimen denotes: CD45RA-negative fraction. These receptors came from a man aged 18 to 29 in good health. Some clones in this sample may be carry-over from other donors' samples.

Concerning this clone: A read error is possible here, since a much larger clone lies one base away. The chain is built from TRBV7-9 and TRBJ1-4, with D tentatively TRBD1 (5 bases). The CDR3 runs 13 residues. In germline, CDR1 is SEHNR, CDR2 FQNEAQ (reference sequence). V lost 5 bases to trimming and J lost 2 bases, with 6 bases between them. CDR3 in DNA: TGTGCCAGCAGCAGGGGTACTAATGAAAAACTGTTTTTT. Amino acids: CASSRGTNEKLFF.

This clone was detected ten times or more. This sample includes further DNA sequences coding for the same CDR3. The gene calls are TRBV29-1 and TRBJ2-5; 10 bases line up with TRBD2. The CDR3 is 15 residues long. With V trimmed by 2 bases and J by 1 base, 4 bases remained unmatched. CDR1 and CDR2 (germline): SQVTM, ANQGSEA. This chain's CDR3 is CSVETLAGFQETQYF. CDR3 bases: TGCAGCGTTGAAACACTAGCGGGGTTCCAAGAGACCCAGTACTTC.

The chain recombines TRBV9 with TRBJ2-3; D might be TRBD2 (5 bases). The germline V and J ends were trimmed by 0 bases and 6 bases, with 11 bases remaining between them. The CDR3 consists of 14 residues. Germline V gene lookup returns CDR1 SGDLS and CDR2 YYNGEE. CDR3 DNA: TGTGCCAGCAGCGTAGTCCTAGCTGCCGATACGCAGTATTTT. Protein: CASSVVLAADTQYF.

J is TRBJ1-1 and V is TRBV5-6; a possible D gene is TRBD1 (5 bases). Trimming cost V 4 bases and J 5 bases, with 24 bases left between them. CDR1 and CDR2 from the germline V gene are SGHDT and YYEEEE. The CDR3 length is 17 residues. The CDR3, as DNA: TGTGCCAGCAGCCCCCGGGACCGCAATCCTAGGTTTACTGAAGCTTTCTTT. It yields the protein CASSPRDRNPRFTEAFF.

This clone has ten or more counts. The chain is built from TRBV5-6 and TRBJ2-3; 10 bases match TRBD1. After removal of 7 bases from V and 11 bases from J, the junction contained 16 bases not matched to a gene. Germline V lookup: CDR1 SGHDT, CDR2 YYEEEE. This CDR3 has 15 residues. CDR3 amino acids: CASVRFPGQGNKQYF. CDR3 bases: TGTGCCAGCGTACGTTTCCCGGGACAGGGGAACAAGCAGTATTTT.

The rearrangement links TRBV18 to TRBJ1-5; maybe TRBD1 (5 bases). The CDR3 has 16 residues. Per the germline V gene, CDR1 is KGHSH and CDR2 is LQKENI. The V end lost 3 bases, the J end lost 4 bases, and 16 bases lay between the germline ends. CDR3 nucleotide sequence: TGTGCCAGCTCACCCGGGGATGGGGGACGGAATCAGCCCCAGCATTTT. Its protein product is CASSPGDGGRNQPQHF.